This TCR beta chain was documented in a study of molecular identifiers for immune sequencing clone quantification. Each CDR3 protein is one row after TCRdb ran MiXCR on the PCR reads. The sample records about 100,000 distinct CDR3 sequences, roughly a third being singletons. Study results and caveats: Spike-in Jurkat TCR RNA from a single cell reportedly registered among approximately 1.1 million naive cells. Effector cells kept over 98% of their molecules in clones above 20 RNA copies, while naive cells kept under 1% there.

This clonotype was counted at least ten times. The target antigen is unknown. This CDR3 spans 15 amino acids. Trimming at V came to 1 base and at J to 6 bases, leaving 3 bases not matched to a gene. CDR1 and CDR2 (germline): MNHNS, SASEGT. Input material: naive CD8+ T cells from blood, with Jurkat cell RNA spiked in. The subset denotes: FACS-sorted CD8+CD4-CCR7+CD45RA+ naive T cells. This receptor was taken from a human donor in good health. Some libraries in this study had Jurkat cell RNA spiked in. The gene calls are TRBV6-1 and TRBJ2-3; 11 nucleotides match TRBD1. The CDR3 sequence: CASSEGTGGFDTQYF. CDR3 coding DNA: TGTGCCAGCAGTGAAGGGACAGGGGGCTTCGATACGCAGTATTTT.